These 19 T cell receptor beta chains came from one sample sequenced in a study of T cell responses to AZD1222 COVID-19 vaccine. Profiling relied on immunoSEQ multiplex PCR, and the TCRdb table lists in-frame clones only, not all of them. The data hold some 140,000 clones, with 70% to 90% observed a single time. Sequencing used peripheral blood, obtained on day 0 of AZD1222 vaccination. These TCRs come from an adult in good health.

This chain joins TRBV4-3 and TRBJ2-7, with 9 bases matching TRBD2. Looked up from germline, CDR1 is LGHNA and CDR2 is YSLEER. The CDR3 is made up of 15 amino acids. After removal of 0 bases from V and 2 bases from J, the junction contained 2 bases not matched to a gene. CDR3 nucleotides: TGCGCCAGCAGCCAAGATCTAGCGGGACCCTACGAGCAGTACTTC. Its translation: CASSQDLAGPYEQYF.

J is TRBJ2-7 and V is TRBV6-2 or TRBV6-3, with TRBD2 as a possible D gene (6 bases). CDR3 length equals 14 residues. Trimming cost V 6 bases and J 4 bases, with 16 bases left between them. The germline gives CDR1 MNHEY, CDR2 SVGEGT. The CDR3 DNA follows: TGTGCCAGCAGCCGATCTAGCGCTGAATACGAGCAGTACTTC. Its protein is CASSRSSAEYEQYF.

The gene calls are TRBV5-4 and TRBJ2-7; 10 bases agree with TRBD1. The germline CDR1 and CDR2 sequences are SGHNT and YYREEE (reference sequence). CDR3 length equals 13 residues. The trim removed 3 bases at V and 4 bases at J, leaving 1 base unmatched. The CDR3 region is CASSWDRGYEQYF. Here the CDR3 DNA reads TGTGCCAGCAGCTGGGACAGGGGATACGAGCAGTACTTC. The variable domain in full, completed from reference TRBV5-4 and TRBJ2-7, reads ETGVTQSPTHLIKTRGQQVTLRCSSQSGHNTVSWYQQALGQGPQFIFQYYREEENGRGNFPPRFSGLQFPNYSSELNVNALELDDSALYLCASSWDRGYEQYFGPGTRLTVT.

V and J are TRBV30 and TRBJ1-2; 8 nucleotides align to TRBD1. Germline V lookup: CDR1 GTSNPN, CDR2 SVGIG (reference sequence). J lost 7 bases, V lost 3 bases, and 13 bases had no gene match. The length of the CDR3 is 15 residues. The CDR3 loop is CAWRGQVVPRGGYTF. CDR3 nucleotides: TGTGCCTGGAGGGGACAGGTCGTCCCCAGGGGTGGCTACACCTTC.

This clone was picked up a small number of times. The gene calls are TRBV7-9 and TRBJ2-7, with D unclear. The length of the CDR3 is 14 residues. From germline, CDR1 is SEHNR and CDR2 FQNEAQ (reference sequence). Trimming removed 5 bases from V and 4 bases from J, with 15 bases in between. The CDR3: CASSPWAYPYEQYF. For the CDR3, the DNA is TGTGCCAGCAGCCCGTGGGCTTACCCGTACGAGCAGTACTTC.

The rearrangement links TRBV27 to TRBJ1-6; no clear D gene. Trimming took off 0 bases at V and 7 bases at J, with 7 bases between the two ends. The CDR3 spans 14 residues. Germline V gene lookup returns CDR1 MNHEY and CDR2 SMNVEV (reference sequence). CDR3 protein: CASSLSARNSPLHF. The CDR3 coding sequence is TGTGCCAGCAGTTTATCGGCCCGAAATTCACCCCTCCACTTT.

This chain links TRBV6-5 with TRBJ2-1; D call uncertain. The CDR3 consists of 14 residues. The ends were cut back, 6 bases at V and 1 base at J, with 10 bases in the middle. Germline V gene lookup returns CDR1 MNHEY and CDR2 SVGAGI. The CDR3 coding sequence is TGTGCCAGCAGCCAGTCCAGGTCCTACAATGAGCAGTTCTTC. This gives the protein CASSQSRSYNEQFF.

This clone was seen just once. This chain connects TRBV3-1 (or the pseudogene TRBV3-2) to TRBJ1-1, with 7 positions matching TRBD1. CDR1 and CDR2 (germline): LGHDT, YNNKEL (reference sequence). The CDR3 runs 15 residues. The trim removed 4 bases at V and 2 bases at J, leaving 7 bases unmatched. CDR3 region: CASSRPGQVNTEAFF. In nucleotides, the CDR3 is TGTGCCAGCAGCCGCCCTGGACAGGTCAACACTGAAGCTTTCTTT.

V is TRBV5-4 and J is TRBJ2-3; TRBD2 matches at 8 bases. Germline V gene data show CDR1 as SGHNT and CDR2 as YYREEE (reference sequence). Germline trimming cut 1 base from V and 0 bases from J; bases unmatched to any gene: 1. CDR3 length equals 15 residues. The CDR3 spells CASSLSSGSTDTQYF. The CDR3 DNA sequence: TGTGCCAGCAGCTTGTCTAGCGGGAGCACAGATACGCAGTATTTT.

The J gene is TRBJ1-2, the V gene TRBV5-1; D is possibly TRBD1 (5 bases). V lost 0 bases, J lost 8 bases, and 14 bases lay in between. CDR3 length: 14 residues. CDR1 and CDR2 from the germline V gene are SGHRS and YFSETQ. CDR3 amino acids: CASSLVAAQGGYTF. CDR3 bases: TGCGCCAGCAGCTTGGTGGCAGCGCAGGGCGGCTACACCTTC.

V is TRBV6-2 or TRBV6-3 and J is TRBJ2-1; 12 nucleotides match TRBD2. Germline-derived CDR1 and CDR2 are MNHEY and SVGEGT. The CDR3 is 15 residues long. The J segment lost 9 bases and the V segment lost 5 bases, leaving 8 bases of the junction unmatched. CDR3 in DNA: TGTGCCAGCAGTAGATCTAGCGGGGGGGGCGTTGAGCAGTTCTTC. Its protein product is CASSRSSGGGVEQFF.

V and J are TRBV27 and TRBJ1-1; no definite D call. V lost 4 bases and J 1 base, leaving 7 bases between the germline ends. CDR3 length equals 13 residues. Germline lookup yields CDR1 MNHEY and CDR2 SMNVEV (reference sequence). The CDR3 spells CASSYWGNTEAFF. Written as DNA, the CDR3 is TGTGCCAGCAGTTACTGGGGGAACACTGAAGCTTTCTTT.

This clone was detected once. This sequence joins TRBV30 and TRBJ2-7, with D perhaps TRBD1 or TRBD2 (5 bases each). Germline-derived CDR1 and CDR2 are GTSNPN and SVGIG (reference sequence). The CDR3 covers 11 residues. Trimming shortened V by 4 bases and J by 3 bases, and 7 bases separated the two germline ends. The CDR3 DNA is TGTGCCTGGATGGGGGTCTACGAGCAGTACTTC. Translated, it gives CAWMGVYEQYF.

The CDR3 loop is CAISVDRAHEQYF. The CDR3 DNA follows: TGTGCCATCAGTGTGGACAGGGCCCACGAGCAGTACTTC. The chain joins TRBV10-3 to TRBJ2-7; 8 bases line up with TRBD1. This CDR3 has 13 residues. The trim removed 4 bases at V and 5 bases at J, leaving 4 bases unmatched. Germline CDR1 ENHRY, CDR2 SYGVKD.

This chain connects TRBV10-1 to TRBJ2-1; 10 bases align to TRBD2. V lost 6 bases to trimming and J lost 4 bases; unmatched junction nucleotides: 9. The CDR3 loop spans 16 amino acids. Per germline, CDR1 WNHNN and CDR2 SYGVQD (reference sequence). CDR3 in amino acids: CASRLGWTSGYNEQFF. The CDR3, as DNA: TGCGCCAGCAGGCTGGGGTGGACTAGCGGATACAATGAGCAGTTCTTC.

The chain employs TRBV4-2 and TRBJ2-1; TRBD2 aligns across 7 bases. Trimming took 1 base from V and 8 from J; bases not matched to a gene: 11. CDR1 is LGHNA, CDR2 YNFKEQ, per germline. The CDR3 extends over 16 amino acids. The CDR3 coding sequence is TGTGCCAGCAGCCAAGGGGCGGGAGCCATTGGGGATGAGCAGTTCTTC. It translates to CASSQGAGAIGDEQFF.

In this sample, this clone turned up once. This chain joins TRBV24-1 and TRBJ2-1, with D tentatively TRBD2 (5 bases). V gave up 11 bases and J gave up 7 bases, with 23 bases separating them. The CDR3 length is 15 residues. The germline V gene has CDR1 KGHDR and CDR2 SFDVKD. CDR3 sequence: CANNGMTPWGNEQFF. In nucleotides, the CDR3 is TGTGCCAATAACGGGATGACACCTTGGGGTAATGAGCAGTTCTTC.

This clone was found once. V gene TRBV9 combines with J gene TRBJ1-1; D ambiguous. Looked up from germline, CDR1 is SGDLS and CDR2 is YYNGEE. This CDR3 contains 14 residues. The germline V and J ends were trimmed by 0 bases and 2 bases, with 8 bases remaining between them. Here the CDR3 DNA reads TGTGCCAGCAGCGTAGGGGGAACTAACACTGAAGCTTTCTTT. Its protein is CASSVGGTNTEAFF.

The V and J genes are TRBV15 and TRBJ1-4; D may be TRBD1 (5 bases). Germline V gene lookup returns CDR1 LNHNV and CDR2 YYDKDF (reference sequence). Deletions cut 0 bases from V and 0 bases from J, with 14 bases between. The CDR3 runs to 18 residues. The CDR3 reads CATSRDLPGQATNEKLFF. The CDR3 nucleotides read TGTGCCACCAGCAGAGATCTCCCAGGACAAGCAACTAATGAAAAACTGTTTTTT.